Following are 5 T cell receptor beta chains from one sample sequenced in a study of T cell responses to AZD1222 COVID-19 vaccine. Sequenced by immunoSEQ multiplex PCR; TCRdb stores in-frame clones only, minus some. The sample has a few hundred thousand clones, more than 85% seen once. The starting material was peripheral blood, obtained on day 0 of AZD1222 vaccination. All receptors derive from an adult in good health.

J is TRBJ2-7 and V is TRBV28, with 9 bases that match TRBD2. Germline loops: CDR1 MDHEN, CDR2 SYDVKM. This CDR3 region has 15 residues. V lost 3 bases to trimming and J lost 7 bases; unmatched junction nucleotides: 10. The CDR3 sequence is CASSFKVAGAGEQYF. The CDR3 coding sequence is TGTGCCAGCAGTTTTAAGGTAGCGGGAGCTGGGGAGCAGTACTTC.

CDR3 nucleotide sequence: TGTGCCAGCAGCGTAGGCCCAGGGGTTATTAATGAAAAACTGTTTTTT. Translation: CASSVGPGVINEKLFF. The chain employs TRBV9 and TRBJ1-4, with D possibly matching TRBD1 (6 bases). Germline CDR1 reads SGDLS; CDR2 reads YYNGEE. The V gene lost 0 bases and the J gene lost 4 bases, with 13 bases spanning the gap. CDR3 length: 16 amino acids.

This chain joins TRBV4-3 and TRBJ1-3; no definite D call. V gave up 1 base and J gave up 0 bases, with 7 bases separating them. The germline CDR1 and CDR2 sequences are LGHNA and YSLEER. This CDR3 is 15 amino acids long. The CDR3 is CASSQGRHSGNTIYF. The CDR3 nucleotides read TGCGCCAGCAGCCAAGGGAGGCACTCTGGAAACACCATATATTTT.

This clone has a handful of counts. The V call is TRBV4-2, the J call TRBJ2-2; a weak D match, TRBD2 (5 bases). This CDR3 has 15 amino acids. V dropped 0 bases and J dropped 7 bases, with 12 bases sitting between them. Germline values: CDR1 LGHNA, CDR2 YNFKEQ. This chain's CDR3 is CASSQEEGASGELFF. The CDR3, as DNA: TGTGCCAGCAGCCAAGAAGAGGGAGCGAGCGGGGAGCTGTTTTTT.

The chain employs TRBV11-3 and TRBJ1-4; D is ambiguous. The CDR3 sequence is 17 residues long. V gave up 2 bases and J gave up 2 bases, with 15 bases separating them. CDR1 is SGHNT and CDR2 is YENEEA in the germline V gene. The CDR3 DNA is TGTGCCAGCAGCTTAAAGGTGGGGTCGCCGACTAATGAAAAACTGTTTTTT. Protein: CASSLKVGSPTNEKLFF.